This T cell receptor beta chain was captured by sequencing in a study of blood T cells in healthy people across ages. Study-wide findings and caveats: A strong correlation was found between TCR beta diversity and the percentage of naive T cells.

A second PCR, run for about 7 to 11 cycles, used a sample-barcoded 5' primer plus a J-beta primer mix. From the 5' RACE reads, TCRdb called clonotypes with MiXCR, one entry per CDR3 protein. In the table there are 1.5 million or so distinct CDR3 sequences, about 45% of which are singletons. Germline CDR1 reads KGHSH; CDR2 reads LQKENI. With 1 base removed from V and 1 base from J, the gap between germline ends came to 10 bases. The CDR3 is 15 amino acids. As concerns this clonotype: Its target is not known.

This TCR was sampled from a woman aged 18-29 years in good health. Sequencing was performed on blood. The chain recombines TRBV18 with TRBJ1-1; D perhaps matches TRBD1 (5 bases). Here the CDR3 reads CASSPLVGQNTEAFF. The CDR3 DNA reads TGTGCCAGCTCACCACTGGTTGGACAGAACACTGAAGCTTTCTTT. The entire variable domain, with the rest obtained from reference TRBV18 and TRBJ1-1, is as follows: NAGVMQNPRHLVRRRGQEARLRCSPMKGHSHVYWYRQLPEEGLKFMVYLQKENIIDESGMPKERFSAEFPKEGPSILRIQQVVRGDSAAYFCASSPLVGQNTEAFFGQGTRLTVV.